These T cell receptor beta chains were read from a single sample in a study of control samples from healthy donors and cancer patients. This table comes from immunoSEQ multiplex PCR, and its TCRdb copy is limited to in-frame clones, with some not included. The data show tens of thousands of clones, 84% seen once. Sequenced input: PBMCs. The receptors were sampled from a man aged 65 to 79 with lung cancer. Both conserved end residues are part of each CDR3. D genes are given only for firm matches.

V gene,D gene,CDR3 protein
TRBV2,TRBD2,CASRGTRVTDTQYF
TRBV10-1,TRBD1,CASSADRDEKLFF
TRBV3-1/TRBV3-2,TRBD1,CASSQLTGVRYEQYF
TRBV19,NA,CASSFARVTNEKLFF
TRBV7-7,TRBD2,CASSFGTSGGAPTGELFF
TRBV19,TRBD2,CASSIGGGGGYNEQFF
TRBV6-5,NA,CASSTGTHSTDTQYF
TRBV7-3,NA,CASSPGTVTEAFF
TRBV4-2,NA,CASSPSWGAGGNTIYF
TRBV27,NA,CASRPEKQGSFLYEQYF
TRBV9,NA,CASTTGVGGNSPLHF
TRBV13,NA,CASSTGQTNNSPLHF
TRBV11-3,TRBD2,CASSFGGGLGGELFF
TRBV9,NA,CASSVGGDKPDDQPQHF
TRBV5-1,NA,CASSWRDKPYEQYF
TRBV28,TRBD1,CASSLGTGGSRGNTIYF
TRBV10-3,NA,CAIKSAEETQYF
TRBV7-2,TRBD1,CASSAYPGTAETGELFF
TRBV15,TRBD1,CATSRDPGQGRNEQFF
TRBV7-3,NA,CASSLSYQYEQYF
TRBV7-7,NA,CASSLVGQPYSGNTIYF
TRBV7-9,NA,CASSPNRVGTDTQYF
TRBV5-1,TRBD1,CASRSGGQGASYEQYF
TRBV29-1,TRBD1,CSVSVQGPGELFF
TRBV6-5,NA,CASRSTGRNYGYTF
TRBV24-1,NA,CATSDRLGHSSHRQFF
TRBV3-1/TRBV3-2,NA,CASSQVTPSTDTQYF
TRBV29-1,NA,CSVGSYEQYF
TRBV7-3,NA,CASSLGQPPRSAQYF
TRBV7-8,NA,CASSLYGSVVQETQYF
TRBV6-6,NA,CASKLGGDNTEAFF
TRBV24-1,TRBD2,CATSEGSGGYEQYF
TRBV27,NA,CASNTPSANNSPLHF
TRBV11-3,TRBD1,CASSLGPGRGDTEAFF
TRBV6-1,NA,CASSEHRESEAFF
TRBV11-2,NA,CASSPMSGAEAFF
TRBV19,TRBD2,CASSRGTSGGNEQYF
TRBV5-4,NA,CASSLDAVAEAFF
TRBV19,NA,CASSGPGFYEQYF
TRBV5-4,NA,CASSTDGIEKLFF
TRBV6-1,TRBD1,CASSVTGGGFRSNQPQHF
TRBV28,NA,CASSFGTSSYEQYF
TRBV6-6,TRBD1,CASSRQGARMNTEAFF
TRBV25-1,NA,CASSESSRVPRQYF
TRBV6-2/TRBV6-3,NA,CASSNTRATNEKLFF
TRBV28,NA,CASTFYLDGQPQHF
TRBV6-5,TRBD1,CASRTTTGGAEGYTF
TRBV7-6,NA,CASSPVGISYNEQFF
TRBV19,NA,CASGGPYTGELFF
TRBV15,NA,CATSRGGGNTEAFF
TRBV12-3/TRBV12-4,NA,CASSLTRNEQFF
TRBV6-5,NA,CASSTGRYEQYF
TRBV6-2/TRBV6-3,NA,CASSFLSRDTGELFF